This T cell receptor (beta chain) was sequenced for a study of Tregs in tolerant kidney transplant recipients. Regarding the study as a whole: No direct test of biological reproducibility was done here. Findings come from small patient numbers and require larger validation.

Comment on this clone: Its antigen remains unknown.

Germline CDR1 reads KGHSH; CDR2 reads LQKENI. The CDR3 is 15 residues long. With V trimmed by 3 bases and J by 0 bases, 4 bases remained unmatched. Related graft donors supplied nonmyeloablative bone marrow transplants, and mixed chimerism was transient. The repertoire was sequenced with immunoSEQ multiplex PCR; TCRdb's copy has only in-frame clones and lacks some. In the table there are 65,000 to 85,000 clones, roughly nine tenths of which are singletons. The TCR comes from a human patient who received a combined kidney and bone marrow transplant. The graft donor may be the source of some T cells. This chain joins TRBV18 and TRBJ1-1, with 7 positions matching TRBD1. Material: CD4+ T cells from blood (PBMCs), obtained 24 months after the transplant. The chain's CDR3 is CASSPRTGMNTEAFF. In DNA, the CDR3 is TGTGCCAGCTCACCTCGGACAGGCATGAACACTGAAGCTTTCTTT.